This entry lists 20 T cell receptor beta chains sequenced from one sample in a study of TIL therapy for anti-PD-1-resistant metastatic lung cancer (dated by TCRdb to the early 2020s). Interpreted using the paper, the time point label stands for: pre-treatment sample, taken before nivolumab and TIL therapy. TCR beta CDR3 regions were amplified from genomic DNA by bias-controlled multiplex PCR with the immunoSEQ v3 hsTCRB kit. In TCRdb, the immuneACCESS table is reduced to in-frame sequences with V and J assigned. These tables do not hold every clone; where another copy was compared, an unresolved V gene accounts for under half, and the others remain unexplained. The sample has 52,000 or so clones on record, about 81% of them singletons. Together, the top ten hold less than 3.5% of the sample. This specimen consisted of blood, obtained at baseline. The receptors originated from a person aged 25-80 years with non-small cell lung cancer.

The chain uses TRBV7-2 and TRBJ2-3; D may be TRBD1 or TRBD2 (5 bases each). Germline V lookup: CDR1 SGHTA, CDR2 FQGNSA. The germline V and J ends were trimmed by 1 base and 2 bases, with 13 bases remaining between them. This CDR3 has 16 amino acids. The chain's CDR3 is CASSLEFGTITDTQYF. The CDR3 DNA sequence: TGTGCCAGCAGCTTAGAGTTCGGGACGATCACAGATACGCAGTATTTT.

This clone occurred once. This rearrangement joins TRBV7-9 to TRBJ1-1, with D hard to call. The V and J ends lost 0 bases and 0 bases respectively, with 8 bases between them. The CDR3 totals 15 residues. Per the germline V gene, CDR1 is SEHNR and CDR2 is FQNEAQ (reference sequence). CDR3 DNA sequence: TGTGCCAGCAGCTTAGCGTGGGCCCTGAACACTGAAGCTTTCTTT. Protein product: CASSLAWALNTEAFF.

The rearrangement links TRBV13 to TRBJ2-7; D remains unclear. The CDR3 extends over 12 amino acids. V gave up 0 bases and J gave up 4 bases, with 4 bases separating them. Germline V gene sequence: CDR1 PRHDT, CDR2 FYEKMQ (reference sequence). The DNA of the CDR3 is TGTGCCAGCAGCTTAGGTGGATACGAGCAGTACTTC. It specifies CASSLGGYEQYF.

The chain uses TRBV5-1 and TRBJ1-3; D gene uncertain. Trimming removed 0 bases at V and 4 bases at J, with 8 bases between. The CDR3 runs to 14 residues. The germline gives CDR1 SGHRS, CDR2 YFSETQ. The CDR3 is CASSLAGRGNTIYF. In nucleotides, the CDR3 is TGCGCCAGCAGCTTGGCCGGCAGGGGAAACACCATATATTTT.

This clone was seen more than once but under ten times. In DNA, the CDR3 is TGTGCCAGCAGCTTAGTCGCCAATCAGCCCCAGCATTTT. Translated, it gives CASSLVANQPQHF. This chain uses TRBV7-8 with TRBJ1-5, with D unresolved. There are 13 residues in the CDR3. V was clipped by 1 base and J by 3 bases, with 4 bases between them. Germline V CDR1 and CDR2: SGHVS, FQNEAQ.

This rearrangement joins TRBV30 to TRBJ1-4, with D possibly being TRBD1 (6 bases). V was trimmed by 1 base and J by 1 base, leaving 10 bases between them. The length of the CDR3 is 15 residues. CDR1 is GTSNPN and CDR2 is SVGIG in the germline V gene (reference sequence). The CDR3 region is CAWSEQGGTNEKLFF. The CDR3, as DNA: TGTGCCTGGAGTGAACAGGGCGGAACTAATGAAAAACTGTTTTTT.

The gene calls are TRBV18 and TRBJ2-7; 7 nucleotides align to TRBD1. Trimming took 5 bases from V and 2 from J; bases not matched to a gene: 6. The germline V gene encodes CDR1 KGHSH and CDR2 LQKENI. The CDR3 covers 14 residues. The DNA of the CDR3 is TGTGCCAGCTCAGCTGGGACAGCTACCTACGAGCAGTACTTC. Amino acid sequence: CASSAGTATYEQYF.

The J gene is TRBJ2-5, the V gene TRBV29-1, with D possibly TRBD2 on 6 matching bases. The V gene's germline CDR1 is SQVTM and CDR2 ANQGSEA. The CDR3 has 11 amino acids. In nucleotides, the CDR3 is TGCGGGGGGAGGCGAGGAGAGACCCAGTACTTC. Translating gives CGGRRGETQYF. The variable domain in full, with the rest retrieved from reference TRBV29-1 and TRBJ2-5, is SAVISQKPSRDICQRGTSLTIQCQVDSQVTMMFWYRQQPGQSLTLIATANQGSEATYESGFVIDKFPISRPNLTFSTLTVSNMSPEDSSIYLCGGRRGETQYFGPGTRLLVL.

CDR3 amino acids: CASSDRDTTDTQYF. The CDR3 bases are TGTGCCAGCAGTGACCGGGACACCACAGATACGCAGTATTTT. The J gene is TRBJ2-3, the V gene TRBV6-6; possible D gene TRBD1, 6 bases. Trimming removed 5 bases at V and 2 bases at J, with 11 bases between. Germline V CDR1 and CDR2: MNHNY, SVGAGI (reference sequence). The CDR3 consists of 14 residues.

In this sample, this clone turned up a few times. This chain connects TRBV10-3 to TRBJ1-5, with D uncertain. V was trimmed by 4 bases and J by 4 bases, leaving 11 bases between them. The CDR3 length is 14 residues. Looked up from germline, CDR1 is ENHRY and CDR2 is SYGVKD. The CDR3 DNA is TGTGCCATCAGTGGGGCTCTAGATAATCAGCCCCAGCATTTT. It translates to CAISGALDNQPQHF.

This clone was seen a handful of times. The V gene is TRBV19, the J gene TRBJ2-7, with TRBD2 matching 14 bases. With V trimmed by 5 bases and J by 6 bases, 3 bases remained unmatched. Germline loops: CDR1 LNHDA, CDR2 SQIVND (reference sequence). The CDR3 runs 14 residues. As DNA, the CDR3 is TGTGCCAGTAGTCCTGGACTAGCGGGAGGCGAGCAGTACTTC. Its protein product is CASSPGLAGGEQYF.

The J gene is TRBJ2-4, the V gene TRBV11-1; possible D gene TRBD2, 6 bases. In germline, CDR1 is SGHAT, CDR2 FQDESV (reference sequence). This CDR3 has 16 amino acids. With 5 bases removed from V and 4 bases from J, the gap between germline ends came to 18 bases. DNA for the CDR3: TGTGCCAGCAGCCCAAACGGCGGGGTGGTGAAAAACATTCAGTACTTC. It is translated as CASSPNGGVVKNIQYF.

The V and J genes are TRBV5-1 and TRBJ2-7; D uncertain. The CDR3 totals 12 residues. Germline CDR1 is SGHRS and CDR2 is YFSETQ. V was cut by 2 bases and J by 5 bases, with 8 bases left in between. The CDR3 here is CASSFSADEQYF. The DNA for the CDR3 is TGCGCCAGCAGCTTCAGCGCTGACGAGCAGTACTTC.

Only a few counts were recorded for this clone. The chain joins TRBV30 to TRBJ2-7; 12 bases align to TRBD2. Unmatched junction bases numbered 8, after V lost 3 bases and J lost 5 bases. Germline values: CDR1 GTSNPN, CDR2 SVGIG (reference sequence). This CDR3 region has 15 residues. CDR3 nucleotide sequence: TGTGCCTGGAGCGTCCCTAGCGGGGGGGCCGACGAGCAGTACTTC. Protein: CAWSVPSGGADEQYF.

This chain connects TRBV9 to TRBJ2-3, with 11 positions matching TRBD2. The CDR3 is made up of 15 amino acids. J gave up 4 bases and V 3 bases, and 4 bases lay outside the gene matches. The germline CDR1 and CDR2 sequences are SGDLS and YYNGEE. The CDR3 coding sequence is TGTGCCAGCAGCGGGGATAGCGGGGGGGCAGATACGCAGTATTTT. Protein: CASSGDSGGADTQYF. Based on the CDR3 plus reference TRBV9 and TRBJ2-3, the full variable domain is DSGVTQTPKHLITATGQRVTLRCSPRSGDLSVYWYQQSLDQGLQFLIQYYNGEERAKGNILERFSAQQFPDLHSELNLSSLELGDSALYFCASSGDSGGADTQYFGPGTRLTVL.

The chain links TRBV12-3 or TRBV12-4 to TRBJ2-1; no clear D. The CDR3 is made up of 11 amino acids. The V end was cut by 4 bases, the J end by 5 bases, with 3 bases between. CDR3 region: CASSYNNEQFF. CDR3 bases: TGTGCCAGCAGTTACAACAATGAGCAGTTCTTC.

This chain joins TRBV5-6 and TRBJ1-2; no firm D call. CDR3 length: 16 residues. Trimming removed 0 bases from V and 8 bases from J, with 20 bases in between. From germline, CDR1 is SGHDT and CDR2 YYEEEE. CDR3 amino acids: CASSLAGRSRSRGYTF. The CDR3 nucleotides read TGTGCCAGCAGCTTGGCCGGACGGAGTCGAAGTCGCGGCTACACCTTC. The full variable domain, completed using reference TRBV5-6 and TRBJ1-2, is DAGVTQSPTHLIKTRGQQVTLRCSPKSGHDTVSWYQQALGQGPQFIFQYYEEEERQRGNFPDRFSGHQFPNYSSELNVNALLLGDSALYLCASSLAGRSRSRGYTFGSGTRLTVV.

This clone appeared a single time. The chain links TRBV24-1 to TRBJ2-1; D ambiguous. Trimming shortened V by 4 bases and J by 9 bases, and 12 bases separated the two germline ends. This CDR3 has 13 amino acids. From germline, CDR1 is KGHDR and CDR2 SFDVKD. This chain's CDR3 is CATSDPVPGEQFF. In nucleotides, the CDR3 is TGTGCCACCAGTGACCCCGTCCCCGGTGAGCAGTTCTTC.

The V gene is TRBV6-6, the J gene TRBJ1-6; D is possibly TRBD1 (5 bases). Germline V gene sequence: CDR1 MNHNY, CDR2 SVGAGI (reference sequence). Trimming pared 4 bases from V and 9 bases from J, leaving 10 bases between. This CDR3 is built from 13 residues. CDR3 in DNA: TGTGCCAGCAGTTTCCAGAGGGGTTCACCCCTCCACTTT. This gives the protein CASSFQRGSPLHF.

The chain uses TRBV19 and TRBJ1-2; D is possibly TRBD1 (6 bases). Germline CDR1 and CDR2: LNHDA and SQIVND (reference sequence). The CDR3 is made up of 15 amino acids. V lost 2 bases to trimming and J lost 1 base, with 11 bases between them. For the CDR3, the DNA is TGTGCCAGTAGTATATTAACAGGGATTAACTATGGCTACACCTTC. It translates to CASSILTGINYGYTF.